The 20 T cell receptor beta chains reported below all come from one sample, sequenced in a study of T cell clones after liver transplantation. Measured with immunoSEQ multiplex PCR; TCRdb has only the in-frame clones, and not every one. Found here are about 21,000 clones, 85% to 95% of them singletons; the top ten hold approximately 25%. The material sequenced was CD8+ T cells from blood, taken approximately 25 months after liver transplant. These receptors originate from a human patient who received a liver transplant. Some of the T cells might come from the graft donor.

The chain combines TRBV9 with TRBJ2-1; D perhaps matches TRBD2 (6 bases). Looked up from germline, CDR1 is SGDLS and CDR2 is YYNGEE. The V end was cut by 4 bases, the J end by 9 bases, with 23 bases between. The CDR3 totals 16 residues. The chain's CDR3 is CASSSSGTSASGEQFF. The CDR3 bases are TGTGCCAGCAGCTCATCCGGGACTTCAGCTTCGGGTGAGCAGTTCTTC.

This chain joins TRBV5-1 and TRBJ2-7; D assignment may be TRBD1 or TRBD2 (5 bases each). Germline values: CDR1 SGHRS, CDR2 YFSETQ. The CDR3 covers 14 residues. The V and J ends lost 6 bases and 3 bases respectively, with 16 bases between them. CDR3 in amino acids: CASMGVRRSYEQYF. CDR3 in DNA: TGCGCCAGCATGGGGGTGCGGAGGAGCTACGAGCAGTACTTC.

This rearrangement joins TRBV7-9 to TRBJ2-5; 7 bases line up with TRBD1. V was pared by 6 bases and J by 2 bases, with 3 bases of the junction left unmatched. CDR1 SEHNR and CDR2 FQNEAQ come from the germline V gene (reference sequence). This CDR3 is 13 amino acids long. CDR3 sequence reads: CASRTGQQETQYF. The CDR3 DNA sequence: TGTGCCAGCAGGACGGGACAGCAAGAGACCCAGTACTTC. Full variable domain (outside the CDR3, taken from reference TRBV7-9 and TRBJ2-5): DTGVSQNPRHKITKRGQNVTFRCDPISEHNRLYWYRQTLGQGPEFLTYFQNEAQLEKSRLLSDRFSAERPKGSFSTLEIQRTEQGDSAMYLCASRTGQQETQYFGPGTRLLVL.

The CDR3 spells CASSWAEGQPQHF. CDR3 nucleotide sequence: TGTGCCAGCAGTTGGGCGGAAGGACAGCCCCAGCATTTT. This chain links TRBV25-1 with TRBJ1-5; D not resolved. Germline assignment: CDR1 MGHDK and CDR2 SYGVNS. Trimming removed 5 bases at V and 7 bases at J, with 12 bases between. This CDR3 region has 13 residues.

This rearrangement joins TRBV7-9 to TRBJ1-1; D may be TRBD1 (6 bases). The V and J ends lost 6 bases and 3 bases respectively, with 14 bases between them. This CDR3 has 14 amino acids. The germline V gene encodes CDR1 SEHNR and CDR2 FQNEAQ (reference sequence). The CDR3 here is CASSSRGEDTEAFF. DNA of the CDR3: TGTGCCAGCAGTAGCAGGGGAGAAGACACTGAAGCTTTCTTT. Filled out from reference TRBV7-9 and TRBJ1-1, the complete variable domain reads DTGVSQNPRHKITKRGQNVTFRCDPISEHNRLYWYRQTLGQGPEFLTYFQNEAQLEKSRLLSDRFSAERPKGSFSTLEIQRTEQGDSAMYLCASSSRGEDTEAFFGQGTRLTVV.

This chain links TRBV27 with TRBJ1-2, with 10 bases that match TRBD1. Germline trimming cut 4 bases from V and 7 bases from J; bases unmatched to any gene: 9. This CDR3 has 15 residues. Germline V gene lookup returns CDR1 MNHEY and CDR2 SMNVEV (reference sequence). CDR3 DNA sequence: TGTGCCAGCAGTTCGACCTGGACAGGGGGTCGTGGCTACACCTTC. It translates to CASSSTWTGGRGYTF.

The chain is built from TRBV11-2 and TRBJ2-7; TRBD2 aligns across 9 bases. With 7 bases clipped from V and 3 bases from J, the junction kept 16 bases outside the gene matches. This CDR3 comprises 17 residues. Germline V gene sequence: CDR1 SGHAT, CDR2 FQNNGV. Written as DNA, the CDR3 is TGTGCCAGCACCACCGGTAGCGGGGGACTTCGGGACTACGAGCAGTACTTC. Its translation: CASTTGSGGLRDYEQYF.

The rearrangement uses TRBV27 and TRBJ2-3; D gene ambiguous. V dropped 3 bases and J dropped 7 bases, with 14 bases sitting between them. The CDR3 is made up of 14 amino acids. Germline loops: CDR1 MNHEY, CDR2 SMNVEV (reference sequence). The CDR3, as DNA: TGTGCCAGCAGTTTTTACAAGGTGAACCATACGCAGTATTTT. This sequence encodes CASSFYKVNHTQYF.

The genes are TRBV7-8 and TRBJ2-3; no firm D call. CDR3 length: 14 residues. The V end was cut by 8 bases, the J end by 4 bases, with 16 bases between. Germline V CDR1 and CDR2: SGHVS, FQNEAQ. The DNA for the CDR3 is TGTGCCAGCGGACCTCGATCCGGCGCAGATACGCAGTATTTT. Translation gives CASGPRSGADTQYF.

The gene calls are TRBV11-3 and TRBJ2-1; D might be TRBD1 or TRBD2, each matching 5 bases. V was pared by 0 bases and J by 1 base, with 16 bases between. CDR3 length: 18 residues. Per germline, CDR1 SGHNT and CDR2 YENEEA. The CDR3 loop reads CASSLEMGRGSSYNEQFF. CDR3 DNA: TGTGCCAGCAGCTTAGAGATGGGACGGGGTAGTTCCTACAATGAGCAGTTCTTC. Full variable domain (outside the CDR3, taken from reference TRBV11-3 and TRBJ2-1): EAGVVQSPRYKIIEKKQPVAFWCNPISGHNTLYWYLQNLGQGPELLIRYENEEAVDDSQLPKDRFSAERLKGVDSTLKIQPAELGDSAVYLCASSLEMGRGSSYNEQFFGPGTRLTVL.

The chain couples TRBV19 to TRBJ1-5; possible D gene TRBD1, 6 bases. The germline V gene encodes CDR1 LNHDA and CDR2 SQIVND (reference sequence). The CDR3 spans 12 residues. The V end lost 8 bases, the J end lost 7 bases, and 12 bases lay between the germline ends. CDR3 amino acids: CASGPQGQPQHF. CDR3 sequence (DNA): TGTGCCAGTGGTCCCCAGGGGCAGCCCCAGCATTTT.

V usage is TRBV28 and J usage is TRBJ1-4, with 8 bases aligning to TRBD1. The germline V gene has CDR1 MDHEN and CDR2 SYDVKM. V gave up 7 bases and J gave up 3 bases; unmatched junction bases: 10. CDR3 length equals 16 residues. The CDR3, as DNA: TGTGCCAGCAATCCAATGCAGGGGGCTCCTAATGAAAAACTGTTTTTT. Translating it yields CASNPMQGAPNEKLFF. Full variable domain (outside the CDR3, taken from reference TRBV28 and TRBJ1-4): DVKVTQSSRYLVKRTGEKVFLECVQDMDHENMFWYRQDPGLGLRLIYFSYDVKMKEKGDIPEGYSVSREKKERFSLILESASTNQTSMYLCASNPMQGAPNEKLFFGSGTQLSVL.

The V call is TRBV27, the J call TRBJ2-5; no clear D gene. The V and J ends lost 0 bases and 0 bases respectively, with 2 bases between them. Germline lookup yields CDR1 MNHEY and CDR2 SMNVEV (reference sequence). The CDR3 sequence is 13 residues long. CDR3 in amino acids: CASSLSYQETQYF. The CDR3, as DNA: TGTGCCAGCAGTTTATCGTACCAAGAGACCCAGTACTTC.

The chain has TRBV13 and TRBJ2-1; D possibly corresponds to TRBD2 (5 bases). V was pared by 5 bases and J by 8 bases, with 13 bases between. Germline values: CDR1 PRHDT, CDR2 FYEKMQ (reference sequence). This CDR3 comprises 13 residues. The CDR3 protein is CASSPDFGDEQFF. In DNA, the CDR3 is TGTGCCAGCAGCCCCGATTTCGGGGATGAGCAGTTCTTC.

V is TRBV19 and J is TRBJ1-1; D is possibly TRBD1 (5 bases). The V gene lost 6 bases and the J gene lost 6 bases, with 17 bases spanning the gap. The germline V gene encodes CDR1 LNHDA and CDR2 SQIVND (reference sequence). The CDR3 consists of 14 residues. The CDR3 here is CASSAPGFGPEAFF. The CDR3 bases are TGTGCCAGTAGCGCTCCAGGGTTCGGCCCTGAAGCTTTCTTT.

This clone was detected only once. CDR3 sequence reads: CASSLGRQGANEQFF. The CDR3 nucleotides read TGTGCCAGCAGCTTAGGGCGACAGGGGGCGAATGAGCAGTTCTTC. J is TRBJ2-1 and V is TRBV7-2; 10 bases are a match to TRBD1. The V and J ends lost 1 base and 7 bases, in that order; junction bases with no gene match: 4. Germline V CDR1 and CDR2: SGHTA, FQGNSA. The CDR3 is made up of 15 amino acids.

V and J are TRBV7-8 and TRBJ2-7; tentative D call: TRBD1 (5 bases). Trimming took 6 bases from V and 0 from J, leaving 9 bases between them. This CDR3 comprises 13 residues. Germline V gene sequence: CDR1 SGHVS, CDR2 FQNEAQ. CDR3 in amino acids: CASSADSSYEQYF. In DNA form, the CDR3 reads TGTGCCAGCAGTGCCGACAGCTCCTACGAGCAGTACTTC.

CDR3 in DNA: TGTGCCAGCACTCTGTCCTCTACAGGGGACGGGGAGCAGTTCTTC. Its translation is CASTLSSTGDGEQFF. The chain is built from TRBV2 and TRBJ2-1; TRBD1 agrees at 7 bases. The junction had 16 bases not matched to a gene; V was cut back by 7 bases and J by 10 bases. The germline V gene encodes CDR1 SNHLY and CDR2 FYNNEI. The CDR3 covers 15 residues.

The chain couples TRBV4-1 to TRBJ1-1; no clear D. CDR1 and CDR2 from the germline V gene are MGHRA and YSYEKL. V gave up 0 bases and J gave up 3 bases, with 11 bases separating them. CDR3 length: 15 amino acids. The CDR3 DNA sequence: TGCGCCAGCAGCCAAGATTTCCCCGCGGACACTGAAGCTTTCTTT. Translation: CASSQDFPADTEAFF.

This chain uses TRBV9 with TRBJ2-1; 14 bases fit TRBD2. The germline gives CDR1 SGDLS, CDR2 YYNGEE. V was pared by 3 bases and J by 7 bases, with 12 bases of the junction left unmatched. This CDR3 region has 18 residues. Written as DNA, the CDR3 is TGTGCCAGCAGCGGGACCGGGACTAGCGGGGGAGTTGGAAATGAGCAGTTCTTC. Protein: CASSGTGTSGGVGNEQFF.